This T cell receptor (beta chain) was recovered during a study of preoperative IRX-2 immunotherapy in early breast cancer (dated by TCRdb to about 2019). The sample's treatment or condition label, in plain terms: preoperative locoregional IRX-2 cytokine immunotherapy. The samples were obtained from a phase Ib study that tested preoperative, locoregional IRX-2 cytokine immunotherapy designed to prime immune responses. The donors were early-stage breast cancer patients who were given IRX-2 prior to surgery. Via the germline V gene, CDR1 is SGHRS and CDR2 YFSETQ. Reading from cysteine to phenylalanine, the CDR3 counts 14 amino acids. Just the 42-base CDR3 DNA is kept, in frame starting at base 1. The V and J ends are trimmed by 0 bases and 7 bases, leaving 10 bases between them. The method was the immunoSEQ multiplex PCR assay. The table was pulled from immuneACCESS by TCRdb, which kept in-frame rearrangements only. Such tables lose some clones; where checked, under half of the loss comes from unresolved V genes, and the rest has no known cause. In this sample the table shows about 89,000 clones, 80% to 90% of which occur a single time. Roughly 2% of the sample goes to the ten largest clones.

With respect to this clone: Its recognized antigen is unknown. Base qualities are missing; no much larger clone stands one base away.

The source was tumor tissue, collected after IRX-2 immunotherapy. The chain is encoded by TRBV5-1 joined to TRBJ1-4; the D gene is unclear. The origin of this receptor is a human donor with breast cancer. Here is the DNA: TGCGCCAGCAGCTTGGTGCCGGGAGGTGAAAAACTGTTTTTT. This sequence encodes CASSLVPGGEKLFF.